A selection of T cell receptor beta chains follows, all from one sample in a study of shared T cell receptors in the human thymus. The assay was immunoSEQ multiplex PCR, and TCRdb's table has in-frame clones only and misses some. The sample contains approximately 68,000 clones, more than 90% of which appear only once. Material for sequencing was thymocytes. The receptors were gathered from a human donor. CDR3s include the opening cysteine and the closing phenylalanine or tryptophan. Fields, in order: CDR3 length, D gene, V gene, clone size, J gene, CDR3 protein, CDR3 DNA. D genes are given only for firm matches. Where a row states a size, it is once, few, many or the class of an expanded clone; other rows omit it.

14,-,TRBV7-8,-,TRBJ1-3,CASSLEGGRNTIYF,TGTGCCAGCAGCTTAGAGGGCGGCCGAAACACCATATATTTT
15,TRBD2,TRBV19,once,TRBJ2-7,CASGQQRGVSYEQYF,TGTGCCAGTGGACAACAGCGGGGGGTTTCCTACGAGCAGTACTTC
15,-,TRBV19,once,TRBJ2-7,CASSGIVQGTYEQYF,TGTGCCAGTAGTGGCATTGTCCAGGGAACCTACGAGCAGTACTTC
15,-,TRBV6-1,-,TRBJ1-1,CASSEGGVLNTEAFF,TGTGCCAGCAGTGAAGGGGGGGTCCTGAACACTGAAGCTTTCTTT
14,TRBD1,TRBV28,-,TRBJ1-6,CATGQGAHNSPLHF,TGTGCCACCGGTCAGGGGGCGCATAATTCACCCCTCCACTTT
10,-,TRBV20-1,-,TRBJ2-5,CSVLVETQYF,TGCAGTGTTTTGGTAGAGACCCAGTACTTC
14,TRBD1,TRBV5-1,-,TRBJ1-2,CASSPQGQIYGYTF,TGCGCCAGCAGCCCCCAGGGACAGATCTATGGCTACACCTTC
21,TRBD2,TRBV7-6,-,TRBJ2-1,CASSLNRGPTSGGRSYNEQFF,TGTGCCAGCAGCTTAAACAGGGGGCCGACTAGCGGGGGACGCTCCTACAATGAGCAGTTCTTC
13,TRBD1,TRBV5-1,-,TRBJ2-3,CASSTDRGQTQYF,TGCGCCAGCAGCACGGACAGGGGGCAGACGCAGTATTTT
15,-,TRBV6-6,-,TRBJ1-2,CASSYHGTTRYGYTF,TGTGCCAGCAGTTATCACGGGACAACTCGCTATGGCTACACCTTC
17,-,TRBV4-3,-,TRBJ2-1,CASSQDSNRAPYNEQFF,TGCGCCAGCAGCCAAGATTCCAACAGGGCTCCCTACAATGAGCAGTTCTTC
15,-,TRBV12-5,-,TRBJ1-1,CASGLETNRATEAFF,TGTGCTAGTGGTCTCGAGACTAACAGGGCCACTGAAGCTTTCTTT
15,-,TRBV5-7,-,TRBJ1-1,CASSPGPNGNTEAFF,TGTGCCAGCAGCCCAGGTCCCAACGGGAACACTGAAGCTTTCTTT
16,-,TRBV4-1,-,TRBJ2-1,CASSQDKDGSYNEQFF,TGCGCCAGCAGCCAAGATAAGGATGGCTCCTACAATGAGCAGTTCTTC
12,-,TRBV7-9,once,TRBJ2-7,CASSLQGYEQYF,TGTGCCAGCAGCTTACAGGGCTACGAGCAGTACTTC
15,TRBD1,TRBV5-4,once,TRBJ2-5,CASSLGQGYQETQYF,TGTGCCAGCAGCCTTGGACAGGGGTACCAAGAGACCCAGTACTTC
15,TRBD1,TRBV19,-,TRBJ2-7,CASRLTGTGDVGQYF,TGTGCCAGTCGACTAACCGGGACAGGGGATGTAGGGCAGTACTTC
17,-,TRBV5-6,-,TRBJ1-6,CASSLPPLPGANSPLHF,TGTGCCAGCAGCTTACCCCCCCTACCCGGGGCTAATTCACCCCTCCACTTT
15,TRBD1,TRBV6-5,-,TRBJ1-2,CASTHGDRGVDGYTF,TGTGCCAGCACTCACGGGGACAGGGGGGTGGATGGCTACACCTTC
16,TRBD2,TRBV9,once,TRBJ2-3,CASNTRGGRGTDTQYF,TGTGCCAGCAACACCCGGGGGGGCCGTGGCACAGATACGCAGTATTTT
18,TRBD2,TRBV11-1,-,TRBJ2-3,CASSLPQGAGASTDTQYF,TGTGCCAGCAGCTTACCCCAGGGAGCGGGGGCTAGCACAGATACGCAGTATTTT
13,-,TRBV7-8,-,TRBJ2-3,CASSYLSCDTQYF,TGTGCCAGCAGTTATTTGTCGTGCGATACGCAGTATTTT
14,-,TRBV5-5,-,TRBJ2-7,CASSPGSGSYEQYF,TGTGCCAGCAGCCCCGGGAGTGGCTCCTACGAGCAGTACTTC
17,TRBD2,TRBV10-2,-,TRBJ2-5,CASGGGLAGADGETQYF,TGCGCCAGTGGGGGGGGACTAGCGGGGGCTGACGGAGAGACCCAGTACTTC